The next 3 T cell receptor beta chains were all read from a single sample in a study of blood T cell repertoires in COVID-19. TCRdb's copy holds only in-frame clones and misses some; the assay was immunoSEQ multiplex PCR. This sample has about 67,000 clones, with roughly nine tenths found just once. What was sequenced was peripheral blood. All receptors derive from a woman older than 75 with acute or convalescent COVID-19.

This chain joins TRBV30 and TRBJ2-1; the D gene is possibly TRBD2 (6 bases). CDR3 length equals 14 residues. The V end lost 0 bases, the J end lost 8 bases, and 14 bases lay between the germline ends. Germline-derived CDR1 and CDR2 are GTSNPN and SVGIG (reference sequence). The CDR3 DNA follows: TGTGCCTGGAGTGTCGGGGGTACCGCGGATGAGCAGTTCTTC. Residues: CAWSVGGTADEQFF. Complete variable domain (other parts from reference TRBV30 and TRBJ2-1): SQTIHQWPATLVQPVGSPLSLECTVEGTSNPNLYWYRQAAGRGLQLLFYSVGIGQISSEVPQNLSASRPQDRQFILSSKKLLLSDSGFYLCAWSVGGTADEQFFGPGTRLTVL.

This chain uses TRBV5-4 with TRBJ2-7; 11 bases align to TRBD2. In germline, CDR1 is SGHNT, CDR2 YYREEE (reference sequence). The CDR3 spans 14 residues. The V gene end was trimmed by 1 base and the J gene end by 4 bases; junction bases not matched to a gene: 1. DNA for the CDR3: TGTGCCAGCAGCTTGACTAGCGGGAGTTACGAGCAGTACTTC. Its translation is CASSLTSGSYEQYF.

The V gene is TRBV5-1, the J gene TRBJ2-5, with TRBD2 matching over 10 bases. The CDR3 sequence is 15 residues long. From germline, CDR1 is SGHRS and CDR2 YFSETQ. Trimming took 2 bases from V and 4 from J; bases not matched to a gene: 5. The CDR3 DNA reads as TGCGCCAGCAGCTTAGCGGGGGGGCCGGGAGAGACCCAGTACTTC. Its protein is CASSLAGGPGETQYF.